This T cell receptor beta chain emerged from a study of blood T cell repertoires in COVID-19. At the level of the study: Samples came from the United States, Italy and Spain, spanning acute and convalescent COVID-19. T cells, B-cell-depleted T cells, or PBMCs provided the cDNA or gDNA that served as material.

In the source study's methods: Estimation of nucleated cell counts relied on the amplification of reference gene primers. The data were produced by immunoSEQ multiplex PCR, yet TCRdb's version contains in-frame clones alone and is incomplete. The V and J calls and clone size are taken from that table; D and trimming were inferred from the DNA. The data contain some 120,000 clones, about nine tenths of them singletons. Germline CDR1 and CDR2: MGHRA and YSYEKL. This CDR3 has 14 amino acids. V lost 4 bases, J lost 4 bases, and 5 bases stayed unmatched. This clonotype was obtained from a human donor with active COVID-19. The donor label of this sample is uncertain. V is TRBV4-1 and J is TRBJ2-5; 8 bases align to TRBD2. Input material: peripheral blood. The CDR3 reads CASSRGLAGETQYF. Written as DNA, the CDR3 is TGCGCCAGCAGCCGCGGACTAGCAGGAGAGACCCAGTACTTC.